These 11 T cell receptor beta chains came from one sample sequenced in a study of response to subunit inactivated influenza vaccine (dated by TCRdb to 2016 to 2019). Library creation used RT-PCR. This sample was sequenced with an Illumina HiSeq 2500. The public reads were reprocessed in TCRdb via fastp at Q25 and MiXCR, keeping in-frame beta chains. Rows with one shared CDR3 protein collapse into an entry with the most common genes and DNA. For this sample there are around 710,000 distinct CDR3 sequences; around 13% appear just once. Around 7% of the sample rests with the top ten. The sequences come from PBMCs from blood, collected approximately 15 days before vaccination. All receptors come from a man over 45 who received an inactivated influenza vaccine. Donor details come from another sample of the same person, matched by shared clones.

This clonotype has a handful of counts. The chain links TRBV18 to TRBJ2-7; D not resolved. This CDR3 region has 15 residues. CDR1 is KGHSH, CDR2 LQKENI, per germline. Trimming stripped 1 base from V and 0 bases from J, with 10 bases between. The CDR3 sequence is CASSPLAVSSYEQYF. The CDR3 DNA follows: TGTGCCAGCTCACCACTAGCAGTAAGCTCCTACGAGCAGTACTTC.

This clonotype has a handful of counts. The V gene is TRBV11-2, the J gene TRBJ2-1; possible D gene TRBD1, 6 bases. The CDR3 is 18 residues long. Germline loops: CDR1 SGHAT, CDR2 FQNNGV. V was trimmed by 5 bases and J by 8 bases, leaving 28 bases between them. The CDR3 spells CASSPIRFVTKRGYEQFF. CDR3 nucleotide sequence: TGTGCCAGCAGCCCGATCCGGTTTGTGACTAAAAGGGGGTATGAGCAGTTCTTC.

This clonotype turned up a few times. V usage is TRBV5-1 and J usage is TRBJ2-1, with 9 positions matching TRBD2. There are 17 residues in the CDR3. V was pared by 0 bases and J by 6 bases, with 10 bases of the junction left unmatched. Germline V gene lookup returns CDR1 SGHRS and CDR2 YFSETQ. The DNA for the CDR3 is TGCGCCAGCAGCTTGGCCAGCTTCTTAGCGGGGGCCAATGAGCAGTTCTTC. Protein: CASSLASFLAGANEQFF.

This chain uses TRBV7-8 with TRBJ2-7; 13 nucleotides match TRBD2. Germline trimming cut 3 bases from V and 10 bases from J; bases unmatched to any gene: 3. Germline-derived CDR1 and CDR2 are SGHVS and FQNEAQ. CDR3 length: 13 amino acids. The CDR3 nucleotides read TGTGCCAGCAGCTTCCGGACTAGCGGGGGCCAGTACTTC. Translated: CASSFRTSGGQYF.

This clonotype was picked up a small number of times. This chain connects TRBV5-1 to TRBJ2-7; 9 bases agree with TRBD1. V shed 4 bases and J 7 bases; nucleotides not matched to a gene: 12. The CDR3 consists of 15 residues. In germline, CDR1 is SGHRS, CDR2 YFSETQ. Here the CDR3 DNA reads TGCGCCAGCAGCGGGGGACTCGGACAGGGGAGAGAGCAGTACTTC. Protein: CASSGGLGQGREQYF.

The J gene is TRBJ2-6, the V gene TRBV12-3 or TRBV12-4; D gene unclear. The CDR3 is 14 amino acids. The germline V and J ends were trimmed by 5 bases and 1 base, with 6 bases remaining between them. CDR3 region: CASSPYSGANVLTF. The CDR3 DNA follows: TGTGCCAGCAGTCCCTATTCTGGGGCCAACGTCCTGACTTTC.

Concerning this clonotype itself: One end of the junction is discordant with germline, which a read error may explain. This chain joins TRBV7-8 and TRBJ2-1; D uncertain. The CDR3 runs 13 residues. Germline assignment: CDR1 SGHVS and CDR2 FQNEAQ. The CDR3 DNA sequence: TGTGCCAGCAGCTTAGACCGAGTCTCTCCTCCCCTCTTC. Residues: CASSLDRVSPPLF.

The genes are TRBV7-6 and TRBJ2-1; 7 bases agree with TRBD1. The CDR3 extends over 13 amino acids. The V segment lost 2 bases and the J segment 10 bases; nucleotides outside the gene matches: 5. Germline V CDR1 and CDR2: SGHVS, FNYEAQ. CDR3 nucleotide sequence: TGTGCCAGCAGCTTACCCAAACAGGGGGAGCAGTTCTTC. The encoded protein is CASSLPKQGEQFF. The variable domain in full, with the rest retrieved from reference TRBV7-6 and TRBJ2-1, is GAGVSQSPRYKVTKRGQDVALRCDPISGHVSLYWYRQALGQGPEFLTYFNYEAQQDKSGLPNDRFSAERPEGSISTLTIQRTEQRDSAMYRCASSLPKQGEQFFGPGTRLTVL.

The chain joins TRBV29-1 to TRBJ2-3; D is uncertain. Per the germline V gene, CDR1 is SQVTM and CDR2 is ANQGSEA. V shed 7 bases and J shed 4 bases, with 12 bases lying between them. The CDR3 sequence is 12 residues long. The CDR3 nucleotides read TGCAGCGCCACGGTGGGTTCAGATACGCAGTATTTT. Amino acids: CSATVGSDTQYF.

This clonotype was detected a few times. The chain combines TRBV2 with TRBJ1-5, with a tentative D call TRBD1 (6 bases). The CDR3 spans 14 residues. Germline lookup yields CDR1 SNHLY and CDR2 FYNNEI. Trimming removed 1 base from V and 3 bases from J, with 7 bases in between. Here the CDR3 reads CASSEGTVNQPQHF. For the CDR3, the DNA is TGTGCCAGCAGTGAAGGGACAGTCAATCAGCCCCAGCATTTT.

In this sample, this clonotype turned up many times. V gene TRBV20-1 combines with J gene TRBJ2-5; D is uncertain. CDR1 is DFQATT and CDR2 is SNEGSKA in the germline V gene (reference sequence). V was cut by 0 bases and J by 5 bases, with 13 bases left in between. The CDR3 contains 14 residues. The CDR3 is CSARDSRGPETQYF. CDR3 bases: TGCAGTGCTAGAGATTCACGTGGGCCCGAGACCCAGTACTTC.